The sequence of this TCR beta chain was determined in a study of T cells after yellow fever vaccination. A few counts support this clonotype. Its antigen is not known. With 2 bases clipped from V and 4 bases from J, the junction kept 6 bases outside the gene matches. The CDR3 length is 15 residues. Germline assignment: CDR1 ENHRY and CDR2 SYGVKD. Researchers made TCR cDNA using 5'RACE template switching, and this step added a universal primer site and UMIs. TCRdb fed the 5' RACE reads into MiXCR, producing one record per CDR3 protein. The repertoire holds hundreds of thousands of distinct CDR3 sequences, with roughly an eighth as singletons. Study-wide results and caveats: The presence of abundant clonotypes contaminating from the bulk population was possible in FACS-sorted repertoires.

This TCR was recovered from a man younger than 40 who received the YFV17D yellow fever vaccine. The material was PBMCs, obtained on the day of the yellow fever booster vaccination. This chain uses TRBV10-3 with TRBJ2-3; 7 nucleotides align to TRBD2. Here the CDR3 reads CAISEARGGSDTQYF. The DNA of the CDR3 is TGTGCCATCAGTGAGGCGCGGGGAGGGTCAGATACGCAGTATTTT.